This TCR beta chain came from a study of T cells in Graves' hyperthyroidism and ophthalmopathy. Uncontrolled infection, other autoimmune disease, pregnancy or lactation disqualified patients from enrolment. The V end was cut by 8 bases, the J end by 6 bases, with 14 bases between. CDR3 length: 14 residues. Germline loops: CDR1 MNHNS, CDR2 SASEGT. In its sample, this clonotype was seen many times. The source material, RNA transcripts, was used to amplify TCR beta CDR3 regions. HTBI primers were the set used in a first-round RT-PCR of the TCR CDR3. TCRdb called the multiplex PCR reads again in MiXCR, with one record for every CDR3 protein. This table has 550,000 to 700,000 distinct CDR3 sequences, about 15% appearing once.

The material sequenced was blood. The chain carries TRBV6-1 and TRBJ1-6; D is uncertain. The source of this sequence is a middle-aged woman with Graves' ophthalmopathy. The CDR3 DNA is TGTGCCAGCGGAGAGGACCCGCTTAATTCACCCCTCCACTTT. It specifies CASGEDPLNSPLHF.